This T cell receptor beta chain comes out of a study of T cells in Graves' hyperthyroidism and ophthalmopathy. Study results and caveats: Blood also contained most expanded thyroid clonotypes above 0.001.

This clonotype was detected ten times or more. The antigen is not known. It was considered stable Graves' hyperthyroidism when ophthalmopathy did not progress within 18 months. Uncontrolled infection, other autoimmune disease, pregnancy and lactation each barred patients from inclusion. Used for diagnoses were clinical symptoms, serum thyroxine and TRAb, thyroid ultrasound and orbital computed tomography. RNA transcripts gave rise to amplified TCR beta CDR3 regions. HTBI primers drove first-round RT-PCR of the TCR CDR3. TCRdb re-derived calls from the multiplex PCR reads in MiXCR, one entry per CDR3 protein. The sample records 350,000 or so distinct CDR3 sequences, roughly a fifth being singletons. J gave up 3 bases and V 4 bases, and 4 bases lay outside the gene matches. The germline gives CDR1 ENHRY, CDR2 SYGVKD. The CDR3 has 15 amino acids.

The sample was blood. J is TRBJ1-1 and V is TRBV10-3; TRBD1 matches at 11 bases. This TCR came from a woman aged 50 to 60 with Graves' hyperthyroidism. The CDR3 region is CAISGSGQGDTEAFF. Here the CDR3 DNA reads TGTGCCATCAGTGGTTCGGGACAGGGGGACACTGAAGCTTTCTTT.